One sample yielded the 23 T cell receptor beta chains listed below, sequenced in a study of OX40 agonist ivuxolimab in advanced cancers. Here immunoSEQ multiplex PCR was the method, and the copy in TCRdb shows in-frame clones only, minus some. In the table there are approximately 61,000 clones, 75% to 90% of which are singletons. The sequencing here drew on CD4+ or CD8+ T cells sorted from blood, taken in a trial of the OX40 agonist ivuxolimab. The receptors were sampled from an adult with an advanced solid tumor such as melanoma, head and neck, liver or kidney cancer.

V gene TRBV11-2 combines with J gene TRBJ2-1; D might be TRBD2 (5 bases). The CDR3 spans 17 residues. With 0 bases removed from V and 5 bases from J, the gap between germline ends came to 17 bases. Germline lookup yields CDR1 SGHAT and CDR2 FQNNGV. The CDR3 region has the DNA TGTGCCAGCAGCTTAGACCTGAGCGGCCAAGGTCACAATGAGCAGTTCTTC. Its translation: CASSLDLSGQGHNEQFF. Full variable domain (outside the CDR3, taken from reference TRBV11-2 and TRBJ2-1): EAGVAQSPRYKIIEKRQSVAFWCNPISGHATLYWYQQILGQGPKLLIQFQNNGVVDDSQLPKDRFSAERLKGVDSTLKIQPAKLEDSAVYLCASSLDLSGQGHNEQFFGPGTRLTVL.

The gene calls are TRBV27 and TRBJ2-7, with 11 bases that match TRBD2. Germline V lookup: CDR1 MNHEY, CDR2 SMNVEV (reference sequence). CDR3 length: 14 residues. With 5 bases clipped from V and 4 bases from J, the junction kept 4 bases outside the gene matches. CDR3 sequence reads: CASSISSGRYEQYF. The CDR3 DNA follows: TGTGCCAGCAGTATCTCTAGCGGGAGGTACGAGCAGTACTTC.

This chain joins TRBV14 and TRBJ2-7, with 7 bases lining up with TRBD1. The germline CDR1 and CDR2 sequences are SGHDN and FVKESK. This CDR3 comprises 13 residues. The J segment lost 3 bases and the V segment lost 4 bases, leaving 3 bases of the junction unmatched. Here the CDR3 reads CASSPGQIYEQYF. In nucleotides, the CDR3 is TGTGCCAGCAGCCCGGGACAGATCTACGAGCAGTACTTC.

This clone was observed at least ten times. The V gene is TRBV30, the J gene TRBJ2-1; D is unresolved. Germline CDR1 GTSNPN, CDR2 SVGIG (reference sequence). V was shortened by 1 base and J by 8 bases, with 12 bases between the two germline ends. This CDR3 is built from 13 residues. The CDR3 reads CAWSEAPHDEQFF. CDR3 DNA: TGTGCCTGGAGTGAAGCCCCACACGATGAGCAGTTCTTC.

The chain uses TRBV7-9 and TRBJ2-1; no firm D call. This CDR3 is 13 amino acids long. The V gene's germline CDR1 is SEHNR and CDR2 FQNEAQ (reference sequence). The V gene lost 4 bases and the J gene lost 10 bases, with 14 bases spanning the gap. The CDR3 sequence is CASSWPLLQEQFF. Here the CDR3 DNA reads TGTGCCAGCAGCTGGCCACTGCTACAGGAGCAGTTCTTC.

The V and J genes are TRBV27 and TRBJ2-1; 11 nucleotides align to TRBD2. Germline CDR1 and CDR2: MNHEY and SMNVEV (reference sequence). Trimming removed 4 bases from V and 4 bases from J; junction bases left unmatched: 6. The CDR3 extends over 16 amino acids. This CDR3 reads CASSSETSGEYNEQFF. The CDR3 coding sequence is TGTGCCAGCAGTTCCGAGACTAGCGGGGAATACAATGAGCAGTTCTTC.

The rearrangement uses TRBV4-1 and TRBJ2-7; D remains unclear. Germline V gives CDR1 MGHRA, CDR2 YSYEKL. CDR3 length: 16 residues. V dropped 1 base and J dropped 6 bases, with 19 bases sitting between them. In nucleotides, the CDR3 is TGCGCCAGCAGCCAAGTCGGTGGGCAGCCCCTCCGCGAGCAGTACTTC. Its protein is CASSQVGGQPLREQYF.

The V call is TRBV28, the J call TRBJ1-1; D not resolved. Trimming took 3 bases from V and 1 from J, leaving 15 bases between them. Per the germline V gene, CDR1 is MDHEN and CDR2 is SYDVKM. This CDR3 region has 16 residues. CDR3 region: CASSFSRHGPNTEAFF. The CDR3, as DNA: TGTGCCAGCAGTTTTTCGCGACACGGGCCGAACACTGAAGCTTTCTTT.

Remarks on this clone: This sample includes further DNA sequences coding for the same CDR3. The chain combines TRBV5-6 with TRBJ2-7, with unresolved D. CDR3 length equals 12 residues. Germline-derived CDR1 and CDR2 are SGHDT and YYEEEE. V was shortened by 2 bases and J by 0 bases, with 3 bases between the two germline ends. The CDR3 region has the DNA TGTGCCAGCAGCTTAAGCTCCTACGAGCAGTACTTC. Amino acid sequence: CASSLSSYEQYF.

The rearrangement uses TRBV4-2 and TRBJ1-2, with D perhaps matching TRBD1 (5 bases). The CDR3 length is 16 residues. V was pared by 0 bases and J by 1 base, with 12 bases between. Germline lookup yields CDR1 LGHNA and CDR2 YNFKEQ. The DNA for the CDR3 is TGTGCCAGCAGCCAAGATCCGTCAGGGTTTAACTATGGCTACACCTTC. Residues: CASSQDPSGFNYGYTF.

The rearrangement joins TRBV9 to TRBJ2-7, with 9 bases identical to TRBD1. After removal of 2 bases from V and 4 bases from J, the junction contained 7 bases not matched to a gene. This CDR3 region has 15 residues. The germline V gene has CDR1 SGDLS and CDR2 YYNGEE. The CDR3 loop reads CASSVTGGDLYEQYF. The CDR3 bases are TGTGCCAGCAGCGTGACAGGGGGAGACCTTTACGAGCAGTACTTC.

This clone was observed a few times. The chain joins TRBV4-2 to TRBJ1-3; D gene unclear. CDR1 is LGHNA, CDR2 YNFKEQ, per germline. This CDR3 comprises 15 residues. V was trimmed by 3 bases and J by 4 bases, leaving 13 bases between them. The CDR3 loop is CASSQKVREGNTIYF. The CDR3 DNA reads as TGTGCCAGCAGCCAGAAAGTTCGTGAAGGAAACACCATATATTTT.

The rearrangement links TRBV27 to TRBJ2-3; 7 nucleotides align to TRBD2. The germline V gene encodes CDR1 MNHEY and CDR2 SMNVEV (reference sequence). The CDR3 spans 14 residues. The J segment lost 3 bases and the V segment lost 7 bases, leaving 7 bases of the junction unmatched. The CDR3 coding sequence is TGTGCCAGCACTTGGGGGGGAGCGACAGATACGCAGTATTTT. Residues: CASTWGGATDTQYF.

The chain carries TRBV7-9 and TRBJ2-2, with TRBD2 matching over 8 bases. CDR1 is SEHNR, CDR2 FQNEAQ, per germline (reference sequence). The CDR3 extends over 16 amino acids. V dropped 2 bases and J dropped 2; count of bases not matched to a gene: 4. Here the CDR3 reads CASSLSRGGNTGELFF. CDR3 nucleotides: TGTGCCAGCAGCTTATCCCGGGGGGGTAACACCGGGGAGCTGTTTTTT.

V usage is TRBV5-8 and J usage is TRBJ2-7, with TRBD1 as a possible D gene (5 bases). Trimming pared 4 bases from V and 7 bases from J, leaving 15 bases between. This CDR3 is built from 13 residues. Germline V CDR1 and CDR2: SGHTS, YDEGEE. Here the CDR3 DNA reads TGTGCCAGCAGCCACGGACACCCTTTTGAGCAGTACTTC. It codes for CASSHGHPFEQYF.

V gene TRBV28 combines with J gene TRBJ2-7; 7 nucleotides agree with TRBD1. Germline-derived CDR1 and CDR2 are MDHEN and SYDVKM. V shed 6 bases, J shed 3 bases, and the junction held 8 bases outside the gene matches. The CDR3 sequence is 14 residues long. DNA of the CDR3: TGTGCCAGCAGATCTGGGACAGATCGCTACGAGCAGTACTTC. This codes for CASRSGTDRYEQYF.

The V call is TRBV19, the J call TRBJ2-7; no clear D gene. Trimming cost V 8 bases and J 2 bases, with 7 bases left between them. The CDR3 is 11 amino acids. Germline CDR1 is LNHDA and CDR2 is SQIVND (reference sequence). CDR3 DNA: TGTGCCAGTTCGCCTCCCTACGAGCAGTACTTC. This translates into CASSPPYEQYF.

This chain joins TRBV4-1 and TRBJ1-1, with D perhaps TRBD1 (6 bases). V was pared by 4 bases and J by 0 bases, with 24 bases between. Per the germline V gene, CDR1 is MGHRA and CDR2 is YSYEKL. The CDR3 contains 19 residues. The CDR3 loop is CASSLKIGLQGGVNTEAFF. The CDR3 DNA sequence: TGCGCCAGCAGCCTCAAAATTGGATTACAGGGAGGGGTGAACACTGAAGCTTTCTTT.

This sequence joins TRBV9 and TRBJ2-3; D is undetermined. Trimming removed 0 bases from V and 0 bases from J, with 8 bases in between. CDR3 length equals 15 residues. Germline loops: CDR1 SGDLS, CDR2 YYNGEE. CDR3 bases: TGTGCCAGCAGCGTAGGCTTAACTAGCACAGATACGCAGTATTTT. Its protein product is CASSVGLTSTDTQYF.

The chain employs TRBV13 and TRBJ2-7; 8 nucleotides agree with TRBD1. Per germline, CDR1 PRHDT and CDR2 FYEKMQ (reference sequence). V was pared by 5 bases and J by 3 bases, with 6 bases of the junction left unmatched. The CDR3 totals 14 residues. In nucleotides, the CDR3 is TGTGCCAGCAGCCTATCCGGGACAGGCTACGAGCAGTACTTC. Protein: CASSLSGTGYEQYF.

The chain carries TRBV18 and TRBJ2-5; 8 bases line up with TRBD1. The J segment lost 3 bases and the V segment lost 6 bases, leaving 3 bases of the junction unmatched. This CDR3 region has 13 residues. Germline V CDR1 and CDR2: KGHSH, LQKENI. DNA for the CDR3: TGTGCCAGCTCCGCGACAGGGGAAGAGACCCAGTACTTC. This gives the protein CASSATGEETQYF.

This rearrangement joins TRBV4-3 to TRBJ2-2; D unresolved. Trimming cost V 2 bases and J 2 bases, with 3 bases left between them. This CDR3 is 13 amino acids long. Germline values: CDR1 LGHNA, CDR2 YSLEER. The CDR3 loop reads CASSQSNTGELFF. The CDR3 DNA sequence: TGCGCCAGCAGCCAAAGTAACACCGGGGAGCTGTTTTTT.

The count of this clone is one. The V and J genes are TRBV28 and TRBJ2-7; TRBD2 might be the D (6 bases). The CDR3 runs to 16 residues. V gave up 5 bases and J gave up 0 bases, with 17 bases separating them. The germline CDR1 and CDR2 sequences are MDHEN and SYDVKM. The DNA for the CDR3 is TGTGCCAGCAGTGATCCTCTACGGGGGAGCTCCTACGAGCAGTACTTC. It translates to CASSDPLRGSSYEQYF.